These 17 T cell receptor beta chains were all obtained from the same sample, sequenced in a study of T cells after yellow fever vaccination. TCRdb called the 5' RACE reads again in MiXCR, with one record for every CDR3 protein. This table has under 150,000 distinct CDR3 sequences, nearly 15% appearing once. The sample here was CD8+ T cells sorted from PBMCs, taken 5 days after the yellow fever booster vaccination. The receptor set was obtained from a young man who received the YFV17D yellow fever vaccine.

This clonotype was observed a handful of times. This CDR3 reads CASSVGQGASEQYV. CDR3 sequence (DNA): TGTGCCAGCAGTGTAGGACAGGGGGCGTCCGAGCAGTACGTC. The V and J genes are TRBV28 and TRBJ2-7; TRBD1 agrees at 11 bases. V trimming: 5 bases; J trimming: 6 bases; junction bases outside the gene matches: 6. CDR3 length: 14 residues. Germline values: CDR1 MDHEN, CDR2 SYDVKM.

J is TRBJ2-5 and V is TRBV7-3, with 7 bases fitting TRBD1. Germline V lookup: CDR1 SGHTA, CDR2 FQGTGA. The trim removed 5 bases at V and 0 bases at J, leaving 6 bases unmatched. CDR3 length: 15 residues. The CDR3 DNA reads TGTGCCAGCAGCCAGGGGACAGACTACCAAGAGACCCAGTACTTC. The encoded protein is CASSQGTDYQETQYF.

V and J are TRBV10-2 and TRBJ2-3; 10 nucleotides line up with TRBD2. The germline gives CDR1 WSHSY, CDR2 SAAADI. The V segment lost 1 base and the J segment 4 bases; nucleotides outside the gene matches: 11. The CDR3 consists of 18 residues. The CDR3 DNA reads TGCGCCAGCAGTGAGTTACCGGCCCTAGCGGGGGTGGCAGATACGCAGTATTTT. Protein sequence: CASSELPALAGVADTQYF.

This clonotype has a handful of counts. The rearrangement links TRBV7-8 to TRBJ2-2; TRBD1 matches 7 bases. The CDR3 has 14 residues. Germline loops: CDR1 SGHVS, CDR2 FQNEAQ. The ends lost 4 bases at V and 4 bases at J; junction bases unmatched: 3. CDR3 coding DNA: TGTGCCAGCAGCTCGGGACAGACCACCGGGGAGCTGTTTTTT. Translating gives CASSSGQTTGELFF.

The chain combines TRBV27 with TRBJ1-5; 8 nucleotides agree with TRBD1. The CDR3 has 12 amino acids. CDR1 is MNHEY and CDR2 is SMNVEV in the germline V gene (reference sequence). Trimming cost V 8 bases and J 7 bases; bases outside gene matches: 4. CDR3 protein: CASGQGGQPQHF. As DNA, the CDR3 is TGTGCCAGCGGACAGGGAGGGCAGCCCCAGCATTTT.

The rearrangement links TRBV7-9 to TRBJ1-5; a weak D match, TRBD1 (6 bases). Germline lookup yields CDR1 SEHNR and CDR2 FQNEAQ (reference sequence). V was shortened by 4 bases and J by 10 bases, with 17 bases between the two germline ends. This CDR3 region has 14 residues. CDR3 coding DNA: TGTGCCAGCAGCTCAAGGGACACGGCGGGACCCCAGCATTTT. Translating it yields CASSSRDTAGPQHF.

The gene calls are TRBV7-9 and TRBJ1-5, with 11 bases matching TRBD1. The CDR3 loop spans 14 amino acids. V lost 5 bases to trimming and J lost 8 bases; unmatched junction nucleotides: 5. CDR1 SEHNR and CDR2 FQNEAQ come from the germline V gene (reference sequence). CDR3 amino acids: CASSRTGGGEPQHF. CDR3 nucleotide sequence: TGTGCCAGCAGCCGGACAGGGGGCGGGGAGCCCCAGCATTTT.

The chain employs TRBV2 and TRBJ2-2; maybe TRBD1 (6 bases). The CDR3 loop spans 15 amino acids. Germline V CDR1 and CDR2: SNHLY, FYNNEI. The ends were cut back, 7 bases at V and 3 bases at J, with 15 bases in the middle. The CDR3 sequence: CASIRGITYTGELFF. CDR3 coding DNA: TGTGCCAGCATTAGGGGGATCACATACACCGGGGAGCTGTTTTTT.

The sample holds a few counts of this clonotype. The J gene is TRBJ2-1, the V gene TRBV4-1; either TRBD1 or TRBD2 may supply D (5 bases each). Trimming removed 3 bases from V and 10 bases from J, with 22 bases in between. CDR1 MGHRA and CDR2 YSYEKL come from the germline V gene. The CDR3 loop spans 16 amino acids. The CDR3: CASSHRGSWGPGEQFF. In DNA, the CDR3 is TGCGCCAGCAGCCATAGAGGTTCGTGGGGCCCGGGGGAGCAGTTCTTC.

This clonotype was found a few times. The rearrangement links TRBV6-5 to TRBJ2-5, with TRBD2 identical over 9 bases. Germline V gene lookup returns CDR1 MNHEY and CDR2 SVGAGI. J lost 3 bases, V lost 7 bases, and 9 bases had no gene match. The CDR3 runs 15 residues. CDR3 DNA sequence: TGTGCCAGCACCTCGGCGACTAGCGGTAAAGAGACCCAGTACTTC. It is translated as CASTSATSGKETQYF.

Only a few counts were recorded for this clonotype. V usage is TRBV11-2 and J usage is TRBJ2-6; D unclear. CDR1 and CDR2 from the germline V gene are SGHAT and FQNNGV. The V end was cut by 2 bases, the J end by 2 bases, with 7 bases between. The CDR3 is 15 residues long. The CDR3 DNA reads TGTGCCAGCAGCTTAATGGTGGCTGGGGCCAACGTCCTGACTTTC. Encoded protein: CASSLMVAGANVLTF.

The chain combines TRBV12-3 or TRBV12-4 with TRBJ1-1, with TRBD1 as a possible D gene (5 bases). V lost 2 bases to trimming and J lost 0 bases, with 10 bases between them. CDR3 length: 15 amino acids. The CDR3 nucleotides read TGTGCCAGCAGTTTAAGGGGATTCCTGAACACTGAAGCTTTCTTT. The encoded protein is CASSLRGFLNTEAFF.

CDR3 DNA: TGCGCCAGCAGCCAAGATTACGAGGCAGATACGCAGTATTTT. Amino acids: CASSQDYEADTQYF. The chain employs TRBV4-1 and TRBJ2-3; D is ambiguous. The CDR3 has 14 residues. V lost 0 bases and J 4 bases, leaving 8 bases between the germline ends. The germline gives CDR1 MGHRA, CDR2 YSYEKL.

The table lists this clonotype with a few counts. J is TRBJ1-1 and V is TRBV6-2 or TRBV6-3; 9 bases align to TRBD1. V dropped 7 bases and J dropped 1; count of bases not matched to a gene: 10. Germline lookup yields CDR1 MNHEY and CDR2 SVGEGT. The CDR3 runs to 16 residues. CDR3 protein: CASTLHRGPQNTEAFF. CDR3 bases: TGTGCCAGCACTCTTCACAGGGGGCCCCAGAACACTGAAGCTTTCTTT.

The V gene is TRBV7-6, the J gene TRBJ2-3; 8 bases are shared with TRBD2. The CDR3 has 16 amino acids. Per the germline V gene, CDR1 is SGHVS and CDR2 is FNYEAQ. Unmatched junction bases numbered 3, after V lost 1 base and J lost 0 bases. As DNA, the CDR3 is TGTGCCAGCAGCTTAGAGGCGGGGGGAAGCACAGATACGCAGTATTTT. It specifies CASSLEAGGSTDTQYF.

This clonotype was observed a handful of times. The chain couples TRBV3-1 to TRBJ2-5, with D tentatively TRBD1 (5 bases). The germline V and J ends were trimmed by 0 bases and 5 bases, with 10 bases remaining between them. Germline V lookup: CDR1 LGHDT, CDR2 YNNKEL (reference sequence). The CDR3 runs 14 residues. The DNA of the CDR3 is TGTGCCAGCAGCCAAGAAGGGGTTTGGGAGACCCAGTACTTC. Translation gives CASSQEGVWETQYF.

This clonotype was counted between two and nine times. The chain combines TRBV6-5 with TRBJ1-4; D remains unclear. CDR3 length: 14 residues. The germline gives CDR1 MNHEY, CDR2 SVGAGI. V gave up 3 bases and J gave up 14 bases, with 19 bases separating them. For the CDR3, the DNA is TGTGCCAGCAGTTATCGAGAGGGTGGGCATTCGCTGTTTTTT. As protein: CASSYREGGHSLFF.